One and the same sample provided the 25 T cell receptor beta chains below, sequenced in a study of tissue T cells after allogeneic stem cell transplantation. Assay: immunoSEQ multiplex PCR; the TCRdb copy retains only in-frame clones and omits some. The repertoire has about 21,000 clones, roughly 72% of them found once; the top ten carry roughly 0.66%. The sample comprised spleen. These receptor sequences come from a female BALB/c mouse in good health. Strain haplotype (MHC): H2-d.

Points on this clone: Mouse gene names and germline throughout. The sequence runs out 1 residue before the end of the CDR3; the remainder is reconstructed from the germline J gene. This sequence joins TRBV20 and TRBJ2-7; no definite D call. CDR3 size: 11 residues. V gave up 2 bases and J gave up 6 bases, with 8 bases separating them. Germline CDR1 GFQATS, CDR2 STVNSAI. Here the CDR3 reads CGARSQLEQYF. Incomplete CDR3 DNA: TGTGGTGCTAGGTCGCAGCTTGAACAGTAC.

Details on this clone: Germline and genes: mouse. Read coverage stops 1 residue before the CDR3 terminus; the germline J gene supplies the remainder. The rearrangement uses TRBV19 and TRBJ1-6; D not certain. Being an ORF, TRBJ1-6 has a function that is uncertain. The V end was cut by 5 bases, the J end by 3 bases, with 3 bases between. The CDR3 runs 12 residues. Germline CDR1 and CDR2: FNHDT and SITEND (reference sequence). The CDR3: CASSRYNSPLYF. The CDR3 DNA, read in part, is TGTGCCAGCAGCCGCTATAATTCGCCCCTCTAC.

This clone was seen a handful of times. The germline and genes are mouse ones. The read terminates 1 residue before the CDR3 end, so the remaining end is supplied by the germline J gene. The chain couples TRBV5 to TRBJ1-2; D is possibly TRBD1 (5 bases). This CDR3 spans 14 amino acids. Germline lookup yields CDR1 LGHNA and CDR2 YNLKQL (reference sequence). Trimming removed 2 bases at V and 1 base at J, with 8 bases between. CDR3 region: CASSQTQGNSDYTF. The DNA read from the CDR3 is TGTGCCAGCAGCCAAACTCAGGGAAACTCCGACTACACC.

Notes on this clone: The germline and genes are mouse ones. The CDR3 extends 1 residue past the end of the read, so its final part is completed from the germline J gene. This chain links TRBV13-3 with TRBJ2-1; 8 nucleotides match TRBD1. The junction had 7 bases not matched to a gene; V was cut back by 2 bases and J by 6 bases. Looked up from germline, CDR1 is NNHDY and CDR2 is SYVADS. This CDR3 contains 15 residues. The CDR3 sequence is CASSERQGARAEQFF. CDR3 DNA, as far as it was read: TGTGCCAGCAGTGAACGGCAGGGGGCGCGTGCTGAGCAGTTC.

With regard to this clone: Germline and genes: mouse. Here the CDR3 reads CASSHPGQFSNERLFF. CDR3 DNA, as far as it was read: TGTGCCAGCAGCCACCCCGGACAGTTTTCCAACGAAAGATTATTT. V and J are TRBV2 and TRBJ1-4; D might be TRBD1 (6 bases). The CDR3 is cut off 1 residue early in the read; its end comes from the germline J gene. The ends were cut back, 3 bases at V and 0 bases at J, with 11 bases in the middle. CDR3 length equals 16 residues. In germline, CDR1 is LGHNA, CDR2 YSYQKL.

As regards this clone: Gene and germline names: mouse. The CDR3 goes on 1 residue after the read ends, and that part is filled in from the germline J gene. The chain is built from TRBV29 and TRBJ1-3, with TRBD1 identical over 7 bases. The ends lost 6 bases at V and 0 bases at J; junction bases unmatched: 5. Germline V gene sequence: CDR1 MSHET, CDR2 SYDVDS. The CDR3 contains 15 residues. The CDR3 sequence: CASSTGALSGNTLYF. The CDR3 DNA, read in part, is TGTGCTAGCAGCACAGGGGCCCTTTCTGGAAATACGCTCTAT.

In regard to this clone: Genes and germline come from the mouse. With the read ending 1 residue before the CDR3 end, the germline J gene is used to fill in that end. The rearrangement uses TRBV4 and TRBJ2-4; 10 bases fit TRBD2. Germline loops: CDR1 LGHDT, CDR2 YNNKQL (reference sequence). V was pared by 3 bases and J by 5 bases, with 2 bases of the junction left unmatched. The CDR3 loop spans 14 amino acids. Incomplete CDR3 DNA: TGTGCCAGCAGCTACGCTGGGGGGGCAAACACCTTGTAC. It codes for CASSYAGGANTLY. In full, the CDR3 reads CASSYAGGANTLYF.

About this clone itself: Gene names follow the mouse nomenclature. The read terminates 1 residue before the CDR3 end, so the remaining end is supplied by the germline J gene. The chain employs TRBV2 and TRBJ1-2, with no clear D. The V gene lost 0 bases and the J gene lost 1 base, with 6 bases spanning the gap. CDR1 is LGHNA and CDR2 is YSYQKL in the germline V gene. This CDR3 is built from 14 residues. The sequenced CDR3 bases are TGTGCCAGCAGCCAAGAAGGCAAAAACTCCGACTACACC. Its protein is CASSQEGKNSDYT. Given in full, the CDR3 is CASSQEGKNSDYTF.

Concerning this clone: The germline and genes are mouse ones. With the read ending 1 residue before the CDR3 end, the germline J gene is used to fill in that end. The chain uses TRBV17 and TRBJ2-7; TRBD1 is a possible D gene (6 bases). V was pared by 5 bases and J by 0 bases, with 11 bases between. The CDR3 spans 14 residues. From germline, CDR1 is MNHDT and CDR2 YYDKIL. Incomplete CDR3 DNA: TGTGCTAGCAGTCACAGGGAAAGCTCCTATGAACAGTAC. Its translation: CASSHRESSYEQY. The CDR3 in its entirety is CASSHRESSYEQYF.

This clone was recorded a few times. The genes and germline here are from mouse. The DNA ends 1 residue before the CDR3 does, and the rest of the CDR3 is filled in from the germline J gene. The chain links TRBV5 to TRBJ1-4; D call uncertain. Germline V CDR1 and CDR2: LGHNA, YNLKQL (reference sequence). V lost 3 bases and J lost 7, with 3 bases in between. This CDR3 spans 11 amino acids. The CDR3 bases that were read are TGTGCCAGCAGCCATGGCGAAAGATTATTT. Translated, it gives CASSHGERLF. The CDR3 as a whole reads CASSHGERLFF.

Concerning this clone: Gene names and germline refer to mouse. The read stops 1 residue short of the end of the CDR3; the missing end is completed from the germline J gene. J is TRBJ2-5 and V is TRBV14; weak D call: TRBD1 (6 bases). This CDR3 comprises 14 residues. The germline V gene has CDR1 SGHDT and CDR2 FRDEAV. Trimming pared 5 bases from V and 2 bases from J, leaving 12 bases between. Partial CDR3 DNA: TGTGCCAGCAGCACAGGGAGGGGCCAAGACACCCAGTAC. Amino acid sequence: CASSTGRGQDTQY. The CDR3 in full is CASSTGRGQDTQYF.

Remarks on this clone: Genes and germline come from the mouse. Read sequence stops 1 residue before the CDR3 end, and the germline J gene provides the missing end. The chain has TRBV2 and TRBJ1-2; weak D call: TRBD1 (5 bases). This CDR3 is built from 15 residues. Germline loops: CDR1 LGHNA, CDR2 YSYQKL. Deletions cut 0 bases from V and 0 bases from J, with 8 bases between. CDR3 sequence: CASSQDKDTNSDYTF. The sequenced CDR3 bases are TGTGCCAGCAGCCAAGATAAGGACACAAACTCCGACTACACC.

To note about this clone: Gene names and germline match the mouse. Read coverage stops 1 residue before the CDR3 terminus; the germline J gene supplies the remainder. This chain uses TRBV3 with TRBJ2-2, with TRBD1 as a possible D gene (5 bases). The germline V and J ends were trimmed by 6 bases and 1 base, with 9 bases remaining between them. Per germline, CDR1 SNHLY and CDR2 FYNGKV (reference sequence). This CDR3 has 14 residues. The CDR3 bases that were read are TGTGCCAGCAGGGACATCCGAAACACCGGGCAGCTCTAC. Amino acids: CASRDIRNTGQLY. The entire CDR3 sequence reads CASRDIRNTGQLYF.

This clone was seen a handful of times. Gene labels here are mouse ones. From the germline J gene comes the end of the CDR3, since the read stops 1 residue before it. The chain recombines TRBV20 with TRBJ2-3; possibly TRBD1 for D (5 bases). Per germline, CDR1 GFQATS and CDR2 STVNSAI. The CDR3 is made up of 14 amino acids. V gave up 0 bases and J gave up 0 bases, with 7 bases separating them. CDR3 DNA (partial): TGTGGTGCTAGGGACAGGGATAGTGCAGAAACGCTGTAT. Protein product: CGARDRDSAETLY. The full CDR3 sequence reads CGARDRDSAETLYF.

As regards this clone: Gene names and germline match the mouse. The observed sequence ends 1 residue before the CDR3 terminus, with the missing tail filled in from the germline J gene. Other nucleotide sequences from this sample produce the same CDR3. This sequence joins TRBV1 and TRBJ2-4, with 9 bases identical to TRBD1. This CDR3 spans 13 amino acids. J gave up 6 bases and V 3 bases, and 1 base lay outside the gene matches. The germline CDR1 and CDR2 sequences are NSQYPW and LRSPGD (reference sequence). The CDR3 loop reads CTCSAGTGNTLYF. Incomplete CDR3 DNA: TGCACCTGCAGTGCGGGGACAGGGAACACCTTGTAC.

Comments on this clone: All gene names here are mouse names. The CDR3 end lies 1 residue beyond the end of the read and is filled in from the germline J gene. The gene calls are TRBV4 and TRBJ2-4; no reliable D call. Germline loops: CDR1 LGHDT, CDR2 YNNKQL (reference sequence). This CDR3 contains 14 residues. Trimming removed 3 bases at V and 0 bases at J, with 7 bases between. Incomplete CDR3 DNA: TGTGCCAGCAGCTACCTGGAGAGTCAAAACACCTTGTAC. This sequence encodes CASSYLESQNTLY. The entire CDR3 protein reads CASSYLESQNTLYF.

This clone was recorded once. The listed genes are named as in mouse. The covered CDR3 bases are TGTGCCAGCAGTGATGCCGGGACAGGGCATGAACAGTAC. It encodes CASSDAGTGHEQY. The whole CDR3 protein reads CASSDAGTGHEQYF. The chain is built from TRBV13-1 and TRBJ2-7; 9 nucleotides line up with TRBD1. Read coverage stops 1 residue before the CDR3 terminus; the germline J gene supplies the remainder. Unmatched junction bases numbered 3, after V lost 0 bases and J lost 5 bases. This CDR3 has 14 amino acids. Germline V gives CDR1 NSHNY, CDR2 SYGAGN.

This clone appeared a few times. Genes and germline are mouse. CDR3 loop: CTCSADRARVYEQYF. The part of the CDR3 DNA that was read is TGCACCTGCAGTGCAGATCGAGCCAGGGTTTATGAACAGTAC. V gene TRBV1 combines with J gene TRBJ2-7; D might be TRBD1 (5 bases). The CDR3 is cut off 1 residue early in the read; its end comes from the germline J gene. The V and J ends lost 0 bases and 4 bases respectively, with 13 bases between them. The V gene's germline CDR1 is NSQYPW and CDR2 LRSPGD (reference sequence). This CDR3 comprises 15 residues.

To note about this clone: Mouse names are used for the genes. Read data end 1 residue before the CDR3 end; the end is taken from the germline J gene. The chain uses TRBV13-2 and TRBJ1-1; D is perhaps TRBD1 (5 bases). V was pared by 0 bases and J by 8 bases, with 5 bases between. The CDR3 totals 11 residues. CDR1 and CDR2 (germline): NNHNN, SYGAGS (reference sequence). The CDR3 bases that were read are TGTGCCAGCGGTGATGCAGGGGAAGTCTTC. Its protein is CASGDAGEVF. The CDR3 as a whole reads CASGDAGEVFF.

This clone was recorded once. Mouse gene names and germline throughout. The sequence runs out 1 residue before the end of the CDR3; the remainder is reconstructed from the germline J gene. The genes are TRBV13-2 and TRBJ2-5, with TRBD2 as a possible D gene (5 bases). V was cut by 1 base and J by 3 bases, with 9 bases left in between. The CDR3 has 14 residues. From germline, CDR1 is NNHNN and CDR2 SYGAGS (reference sequence). CDR3 DNA, as far as it was read: TGTGCCAGCGGTGATTGGGGTCCTCAAGACACCCAGTAC. Translating it yields CASGDWGPQDTQY. The full-length CDR3 reads as CASGDWGPQDTQYF.

On this clone itself: Each gene name is a mouse one. The CDR3 end lies 1 residue beyond the end of the read and is filled in from the germline J gene. J is TRBJ2-5 and V is TRBV13-2; TRBD2 matches at 12 bases. The germline gives CDR1 NNHNN, CDR2 SYGAGS (reference sequence). The CDR3 spans 15 residues. Trimming removed 3 bases from V and 7 bases from J; junction bases left unmatched: 6. CDR3 in amino acids: CASGGGTGGRNTQYF. The sequenced CDR3 bases are TGTGCCAGCGGTGGAGGGACTGGGGGGAGAAACACCCAGTAC.

Comments on this clone: Gene names refer to mouse genes. The read finishes 1 residue shy of the CDR3 end, and the germline J gene is used to complete it. The chain joins TRBV13-2 to TRBJ1-6, with unresolved D. TRBJ1-6 is sorted into the ORF group, with uncertain function. Germline CDR1 and CDR2: NNHNN and SYGAGS (reference sequence). V lost 2 bases, J lost 7 bases, and 4 bases lay in between. The CDR3 is 12 residues long. This CDR3 is CASGEVNSPLYF. The sequenced CDR3 bases are TGTGCCAGCGGTGAGGTGAATTCGCCCCTCTAC.

Turning to this clone: Genes here carry mouse names. The read halts 1 residue ahead of the CDR3 end, with the missing end drawn from the germline J gene. The gene calls are TRBV1 and TRBJ2-1; D gene uncertain. This CDR3 is built from 14 residues. Trimming stripped 1 base from V and 3 bases from J, with 7 bases between. The V gene's germline CDR1 is NSQYPW and CDR2 LRSPGD (reference sequence). The DNA read from the CDR3 is TGCACCTGCAGTGCAGGGAAAGGCTATGCTGAGCAGTTC. Translated, it gives CTCSAGKGYAEQF. The entire CDR3 is CTCSAGKGYAEQFF.

To note about this clone: Germline and genes here are mouse. The read terminates 1 residue ahead of where the CDR3 ends, so the germline J gene completes it. The chain employs TRBV17 and TRBJ2-1; 8 bases fit TRBD1. CDR3 length: 15 residues. The V gene's germline CDR1 is MNHDT and CDR2 YYDKIL. J lost 3 bases, V lost 1 base, and 2 bases had no gene match. CDR3 in amino acids: CASSRVGTGYAEQFF. CDR3 DNA, as far as it was read: TGTGCTAGCAGTAGAGTCGGGACAGGCTATGCTGAGCAGTTC. Full variable domain (remainder filled in from reference TRBV17 and TRBJ2-1): DTTVKQNPRYKLARVGKPVNLICSQTMNHDTMYWYQKKPNQAPKLLLFYYDKILNREADTFEKFQSSRPNNSFCSLYIGSAGLEYSAMYLCASSRVGTGYAEQFFGPGTRLTVL.

On this clone: Gene names denote mouse genes. The read is 1 residue too short to cover the CDR3 end, so that end is filled in from the germline J gene. The chain carries TRBV31 and TRBJ2-4, with 7 bases that match TRBD2. The J segment lost 0 bases and the V segment lost 3 bases, leaving 3 bases of the junction unmatched. CDR3 length: 14 amino acids. The germline CDR1 and CDR2 sequences are GKSSPN and SITVG. CDR3 sequence: CAWSPDWSQNTLYF. CDR3 DNA, as far as it was read: TGTGCCTGGAGCCCGGACTGGAGTCAAAACACCTTGTAC. The whole variable domain, filled in from reference TRBV31 and TRBJ2-4, reads AQTIHQWPVAEIKAVGSPLSLGCTIKGKSSPNLYWYWQATGGTLQQLFYSITVGQVESVVQLNLSASRPKDDQFILSTEKLLLSHSGFYLCAWSPDWSQNTLYFGAGTRLSVL.